The following is a TCR beta chain sequence with its context. The data derive from a study of blood T cell repertoires in COVID-19. Original analysis: The assay estimated nucleated cells by amplifying reference gene primers. Repertoires were generated with immunoSEQ multiplex PCR, while TCRdb's copy carries only in-frame clones and drops some. Clone size and the V and J calls come from that table; the DNA yielded D and trimming. The table records about 24,000 clones, 82% of them present only once. From germline, CDR1 is MNHEY and CDR2 SVGAGI. The ends were cut back, 7 bases at V and 2 bases at J, with 11 bases in the middle. The CDR3 is made up of 13 amino acids.

Sequenced: peripheral blood. This TCR was sampled from a human donor in a cohort sampled during active COVID-19. The chain uses TRBV6-5 and TRBJ1-1; D is possibly TRBD1 (5 bases). The CDR3 loop is CASTRDSNTEAFF. DNA of the CDR3: TGTGCCAGCACCAGAGACAGTAACACTGAAGCTTTCTTT.